Listed here are 5 T cell receptor beta chains from one sample, sequenced in a study of blood T cell repertoires in COVID-19. This table comes from immunoSEQ multiplex PCR, and its TCRdb copy is limited to in-frame clones, with some not included. There are around 240,000 clones in the sample; 83% occur only once, and 6.5% to 9% lies in the top ten. The sequenced sample consisted of peripheral blood. Receptors originate from a woman aged 50 to 60 with acute or convalescent COVID-19.

This clone appeared a few times. The chain combines TRBV28 with TRBJ2-3, with 9 bases aligning to TRBD2. Germline CDR1 is MDHEN and CDR2 is SYDVKM. The CDR3 contains 16 residues. After removal of 2 bases from V and 0 bases from J, the junction contained 3 bases not matched to a gene. CDR3 nucleotide sequence: TGTGCCAGCAGTTTAGTGACTAGCGGTAGCACAGATACGCAGTATTTT. It translates to CASSLVTSGSTDTQYF.

Here the CDR3 DNA reads TGTGCCAGCAGCATGACAGGGTACGAGCAGTACTTC. It encodes CASSMTGYEQYF. This chain uses TRBV5-6 with TRBJ2-7, with 7 bases aligning to TRBD1. There are 12 residues in the CDR3. Germline V gene sequence: CDR1 SGHDT, CDR2 YYEEEE. The J segment lost 4 bases and the V segment lost 4 bases, leaving 2 bases of the junction unmatched.

V usage is TRBV19 and J usage is TRBJ1-3; unclear D gene. CDR1 LNHDA and CDR2 SQIVND come from the germline V gene (reference sequence). The CDR3 has 12 amino acids. V lost 4 bases and J lost 1, with 2 bases in between. CDR3 loop: CASSTSGNTIYF. The DNA of the CDR3 is TGTGCCAGTAGTACTTCTGGAAACACCATATATTTT.

This clone was detected once. The chain employs TRBV7-9 and TRBJ2-1, with D perhaps TRBD2 (6 bases). Germline V gives CDR1 SEHNR, CDR2 FQNEAQ (reference sequence). CDR3 length: 14 residues. Trimming left V 0 bases short and J 5 bases short, with 8 bases between. Here the CDR3 reads CASSLAGGDNEQFF. CDR3 in DNA: TGTGCCAGCAGCTTAGCCGGGGGTGACAATGAGCAGTTCTTC.

The chain carries TRBV30 and TRBJ2-7, with a weak D call TRBD1 (6 bases). The CDR3 consists of 17 residues. V lost 1 base and J lost 1, with 20 bases in between. Germline-derived CDR1 and CDR2 are GTSNPN and SVGIG (reference sequence). Here the CDR3 DNA reads TGTGCCTGGAGTGAAAGCTTCGCAGGGGAGCCGTCCTACGAGCAGTACTTC. Encoded protein: CAWSESFAGEPSYEQYF.